This note documents a single T cell receptor beta chain sequence. The record originates from a study of blood T cell repertoires in COVID-19. CDR1 MNHEY and CDR2 SMNVEV come from the germline V gene (reference sequence). V shed 3 bases and J shed 5 bases, with 12 bases lying between them. This CDR3 is built from 14 residues. How the authors handled the data: Amplification with reference gene primers provided the estimates of nucleated cell counts. TCRdb's copy holds only in-frame clones and misses some; the assay was immunoSEQ multiplex PCR. That table is the source of V, J and clone size, and D and trimming were worked out from the DNA. Of more than 140,000 clones in the sample, around 83% are singletons; the top ten hold 1.6%.

The receptor's source is a human donor in a cohort sampled during active COVID-19. The chain has TRBV27 and TRBJ2-3; D is undetermined. Sequencing was done on a sample of peripheral blood. CDR3 protein: CASSLLDSGDTQYF. Written as DNA, the CDR3 is TGTGCCAGCAGTTTGTTAGACTCTGGAGATACGCAGTATTTT.